The 4 T cell receptor beta chains below come from one sample, sequenced in a study of blood T cell repertoires in COVID-19. Method: immunoSEQ multiplex PCR; TCRdb's copy keeps in-frame clones and lacks some. The table shows fewer than 300,000 clones, with 70% to 90% occurring only once. Sequencing input: peripheral blood. The receptors here all came from a human donor with COVID-19, enrolled during active disease. The donor label of this sample is uncertain.

This clone appeared a single time. This sequence joins TRBV6-5 and TRBJ2-5; TRBD1 is a possible D gene (7 bases). This CDR3 has 14 amino acids. Germline V gene data show CDR1 as MNHEY and CDR2 as SVGAGI. Trimming took off 8 bases at V and 2 bases at J, with 15 bases between the two ends. CDR3 in amino acids: CASGGGTVQETQYF. In DNA, the CDR3 is TGTGCCAGCGGGGGCGGGACAGTTCAAGAGACCCAGTACTTC.

J is TRBJ1-6 and V is TRBV11-2; D is uncertain. This CDR3 contains 14 residues. Germline V gene data show CDR1 as SGHAT and CDR2 as FQNNGV. Between the trimmed V and J ends, which lost 3 bases and 7 bases, there was a span of 10 bases. The DNA of the CDR3 is TGTGCCAGCAGCTTGGGTAGGGAGAATTCACCCCTCCACTTT. It specifies CASSLGRENSPLHF.

This clone was recorded a few times. The gene calls are TRBV28 and TRBJ2-5; D is perhaps TRBD2 (6 bases). From germline, CDR1 is MDHEN and CDR2 SYDVKM. Trimming stripped 6 bases from V and 7 bases from J, with 18 bases between. This CDR3 spans 14 amino acids. The CDR3 here is CASSRGLVLGTQYF. In DNA form, the CDR3 reads TGTGCCAGCAGCCGGGGACTTGTCCTGGGGACCCAGTACTTC.

The chain uses TRBV14 and TRBJ2-1, with TRBD2 matching over 11 bases. This CDR3 contains 15 residues. CDR1 is SGHDN and CDR2 is FVKESK in the germline V gene. V shed 1 base and J 8 bases; nucleotides not matched to a gene: 4. This CDR3 is CASSQALAGGHEQFF. CDR3 DNA: TGTGCCAGCAGCCAAGCTCTAGCGGGAGGCCATGAGCAGTTCTTC.